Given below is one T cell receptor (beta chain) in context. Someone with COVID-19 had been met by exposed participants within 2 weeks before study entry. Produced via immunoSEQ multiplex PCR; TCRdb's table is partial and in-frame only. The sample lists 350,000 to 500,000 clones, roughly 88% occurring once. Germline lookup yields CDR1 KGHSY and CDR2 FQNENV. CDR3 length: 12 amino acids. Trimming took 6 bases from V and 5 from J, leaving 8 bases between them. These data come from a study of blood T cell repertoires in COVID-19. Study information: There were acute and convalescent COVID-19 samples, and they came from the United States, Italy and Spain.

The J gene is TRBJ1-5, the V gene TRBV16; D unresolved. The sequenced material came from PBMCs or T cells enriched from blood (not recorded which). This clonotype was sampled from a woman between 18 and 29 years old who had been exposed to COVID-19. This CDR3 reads CASRRPDQPQHF. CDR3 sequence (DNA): TGTGCCAGCAGACGCCCAGATCAGCCCCAGCATTTT. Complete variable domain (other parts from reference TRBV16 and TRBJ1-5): GEEVAQTPKHLVRGEGQKAKLYCAPIKGHSYVFWYQQVLKNEFKFLISFQNENVFDETGMPKERFSAKCLPNSPCSLEIQATKLEDSAVYFCASRRPDQPQHFGDGTRLSIL.